This record looks at one T cell receptor (beta chain) sequence and its context. Unmatched junction bases numbered 7, after V lost 6 bases and J lost 5 bases. CDR1 and CDR2 (germline): SGHAT, FQNNGV. This CDR3 region has 15 residues. TCR beta CDR3 region amplification was performed from RNA transcripts. A set of HTBI primers served as the primers for a first-round RT-PCR of the TCR CDR3. TCRdb called the multiplex PCR reads again in MiXCR, with one record for every CDR3 protein. The sample consists of 550,000 to 650,000 distinct CDR3 sequences, around 15% of them appearing once. The data originate from a study of T cells in Graves' hyperthyroidism and ophthalmopathy.

The receptor was derived from a woman in her 40s with Graves' hyperthyroidism. Sequenced: blood. The V gene is TRBV11-2, the J gene TRBJ2-5; 12 bases fit TRBD1. CDR3 loop: CASRSGTGGTETQYF. The CDR3 DNA sequence: TGTGCCAGCAGGAGCGGGACAGGGGGCACGGAGACCCAGTACTTC.